This TCR beta chain is from a study of T cell responses to AZD1222 COVID-19 vaccine. Study results and limitations: Once two AZD1222 doses were given, Spike-specific TCR breadth and depth went up. No repertoire was sampled before or during the peak T cell response, only after it.

V shed 1 base, J shed 5 bases, and the junction held 13 bases outside the gene matches. The CDR3 sequence is 18 residues long. The V gene's germline CDR1 is SGHRS and CDR2 YFSETQ. A note on this clone: As yet, its antigen is unknown.

Measured with immunoSEQ multiplex PCR; TCRdb has only the in-frame clones, and not every one. The profile shows about 170,000 clones, over 90% of them singletons. This material consisted of peripheral blood, taken on day 0 of AZD1222 vaccination. The V call is TRBV5-1, the J call TRBJ2-7; 12 nucleotides match TRBD2. The receptor's source is an adult in good health. CDR3: CASSLRYTSGGTGNEQYF. The CDR3 bases are TGCGCCAGCAGCTTGAGATATACTAGCGGGGGGACGGGTAACGAGCAGTACTTC.